The 5 T cell receptor beta chains below were found in one sample sequenced in a study of blood T cell repertoires in COVID-19. TCRdb keeps only in-frame clones here, not all; method: immunoSEQ multiplex PCR. The sample lists more than 200,000 clones; approximately 88% were seen once. What was sequenced was PBMCs or T cells enriched from blood (not recorded which). All receptors come from a woman in her 30s who had been exposed to COVID-19.

This rearrangement joins TRBV4-1 to TRBJ1-2; D unresolved. CDR1 and CDR2 (germline): MGHRA, YSYEKL. V was clipped by 3 bases and J by 2 bases, with 10 bases between them. This CDR3 has 14 residues. The CDR3 nucleotides are TGCGCCAGCAGCCAGACCCGACTGAACTATGGCTACACCTTC. Protein product: CASSQTRLNYGYTF.

The chain links TRBV27 to TRBJ2-7; 8 bases fit TRBD2. This CDR3 is 14 amino acids long. The germline V gene encodes CDR1 MNHEY and CDR2 SMNVEV (reference sequence). Germline trimming cut 1 base from V and 6 bases from J; bases unmatched to any gene: 5. This CDR3 reads CASSLLIGGAEQYF. In DNA form, the CDR3 reads TGTGCCAGCAGTTTATTGATCGGGGGGGCCGAGCAGTACTTC.

This clone was picked up one time. The J gene is TRBJ1-2, the V gene TRBV5-6, with D possibly matching TRBD1 (6 bases). This CDR3 is 16 amino acids long. Trimming shortened V by 1 base and J by 4 bases, and 17 bases separated the two germline ends. Germline CDR1 and CDR2: SGHDT and YYEEEE. The CDR3 sequence is CASSLIGAGAVYGYTF. CDR3 nucleotides: TGTGCCAGCAGCTTGATTGGGGCAGGGGCCGTCTATGGCTACACCTTC.

The gene calls are TRBV30 and TRBJ1-1; 7 bases agree with TRBD1. Looked up from germline, CDR1 is GTSNPN and CDR2 is SVGIG (reference sequence). This CDR3 region has 14 residues. Losses at the gene ends were 4 bases for V and 1 base for J; bases not matched to a gene: 6. CDR3 DNA sequence: TGTGCCTGGATGATCCAGGGGGAGAACACTGAAGCTTTCTTT. Amino acid sequence: CAWMIQGENTEAFF.

This sequence joins TRBV6-5 and TRBJ1-6, with a weak D call TRBD1 (5 bases). V gave up 7 bases and J gave up 8 bases, with 15 bases separating them. CDR3 length equals 14 residues. The V gene's germline CDR1 is MNHEY and CDR2 SVGAGI. The CDR3 region has the DNA TGTGCCAGCAACTCAGGGTCTCCCTATTCACCCCTCCACTTT. As protein: CASNSGSPYSPLHF.